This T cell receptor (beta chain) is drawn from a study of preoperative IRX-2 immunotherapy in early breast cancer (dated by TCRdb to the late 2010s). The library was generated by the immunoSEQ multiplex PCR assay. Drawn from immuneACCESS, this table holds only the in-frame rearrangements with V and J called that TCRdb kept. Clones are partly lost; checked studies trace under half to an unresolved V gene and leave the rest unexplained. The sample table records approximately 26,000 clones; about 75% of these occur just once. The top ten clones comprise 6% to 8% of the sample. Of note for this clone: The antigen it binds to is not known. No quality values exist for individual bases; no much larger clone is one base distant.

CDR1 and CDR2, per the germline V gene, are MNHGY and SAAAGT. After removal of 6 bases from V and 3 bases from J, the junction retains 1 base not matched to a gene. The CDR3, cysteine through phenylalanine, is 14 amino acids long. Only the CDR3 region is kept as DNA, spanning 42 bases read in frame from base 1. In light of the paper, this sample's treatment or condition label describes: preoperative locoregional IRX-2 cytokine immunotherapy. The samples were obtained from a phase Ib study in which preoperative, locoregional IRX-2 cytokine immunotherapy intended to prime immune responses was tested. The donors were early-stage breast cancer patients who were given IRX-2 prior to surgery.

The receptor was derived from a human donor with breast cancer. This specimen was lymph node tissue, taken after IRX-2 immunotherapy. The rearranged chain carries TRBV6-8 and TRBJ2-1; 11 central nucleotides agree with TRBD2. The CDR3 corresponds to CASRGTSGYNEQFF. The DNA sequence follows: TGTGCCAGCAGGGGGACTAGCGGCTACAATGAGCAGTTCTTC.